These 17 T cell receptor beta chains were sequenced from one sample in a study of T cell responses to AZD1222 COVID-19 vaccine. Assay: immunoSEQ multiplex PCR; the TCRdb copy retains only in-frame clones and omits some. Of some 180,000 clones in the sample, 85% to 95% were seen once. Sequencing used peripheral blood, obtained on day 0 of AZD1222 vaccination. The receptors shown here come from an adult in good health.

Note on this clone: At one of its ends the junction is not consistent with the germline gene, which may arise from a read error. This chain links TRBV6-5 with TRBJ1-2; TRBD1 aligns across 8 bases. The CDR3 is made up of 13 amino acids. CDR1 MNHEY and CDR2 SVGAGI come from the germline V gene. The CDR3 coding sequence is TGTGCCAGCAGTGACTCAGGGGGCCGGGGCTACACCTTC. This translates into CASSDSGGRGYTF.

This clone was recorded a few times. The CDR3: CASRENTGGEKLFF. The DNA for the CDR3 is TGTGCCAGCAGGGAAAACACAGGGGGTGAAAAACTGTTTTTT. The chain employs TRBV25-1 and TRBJ1-4; TRBD1 matches at 8 bases. Germline loops: CDR1 MGHDK, CDR2 SYGVNS. CDR3 length: 14 residues. V gave up 6 bases and J gave up 7 bases; unmatched junction bases: 7.

This clone was seen a single time. The chain has TRBV18 and TRBJ2-3; D is possibly TRBD1 (5 bases). This CDR3 contains 16 residues. Germline values: CDR1 KGHSH, CDR2 LQKENI. Trimming pared 2 bases from V and 0 bases from J, leaving 12 bases between. CDR3 region: CASSPRGRVSTDTQYF. CDR3 sequence (DNA): TGTGCCAGCTCACCAAGGGGCAGGGTAAGCACAGATACGCAGTATTTT.

This chain links TRBV19 with TRBJ2-1; D possibly matches TRBD1 or TRBD2 (5 bases each). The germline V gene encodes CDR1 LNHDA and CDR2 SQIVND (reference sequence). The CDR3 consists of 14 residues. V lost 0 bases and J 9 bases, leaving 12 bases between the germline ends. CDR3 in DNA: TGTGCCAGTAGTATAGATTCGAGGGGTACTGAGCAGTTCTTC. Protein: CASSIDSRGTEQFF.

J is TRBJ1-2 and V is TRBV15; TRBD1 agrees at 8 bases. With V trimmed by 3 bases and J by 4 bases, 10 bases remained unmatched. CDR1 and CDR2 (germline): LNHNV, YYDKDF (reference sequence). The CDR3 totals 16 residues. CDR3 region: CATSRDRASGSYGYTF. Written as DNA, the CDR3 is TGTGCCACCAGCAGGGACAGGGCTTCTGGAAGCTATGGCTACACCTTC.

This clone was recorded once. The chain links TRBV7-2 to TRBJ2-7, with 7 bases aligning to TRBD2. Trimming removed 6 bases from V and 5 bases from J; junction bases left unmatched: 10. Per germline, CDR1 SGHTA and CDR2 FQGNSA. The CDR3 is 14 amino acids. CDR3 sequence reads: CASSYGGYPNEQYF. The DNA of the CDR3 is TGTGCCAGCAGTTACGGGGGGTACCCTAACGAGCAGTACTTC.

The V and J genes are TRBV7-9 and TRBJ2-3; TRBD1 is a possible D gene (6 bases). Germline V gene data show CDR1 as SEHNR and CDR2 as FQNEAQ (reference sequence). V gave up 5 bases and J gave up 4 bases, with 19 bases separating them. The CDR3 spans 16 residues. The CDR3 DNA follows: TGTGCCAGCAGCCAAGGGCTTACAGGGCACCCAGATACGCAGTATTTT. It yields the protein CASSQGLTGHPDTQYF.

This chain joins TRBV5-1 and TRBJ1-5, with D uncertain. Germline CDR1 SGHRS, CDR2 YFSETQ. The length of the CDR3 is 15 residues. Trimming took off 5 bases at V and 0 bases at J, with 12 bases between the two ends. The DNA for the CDR3 is TGCGCCAGCAGTGAGGGTACGTTTAGCAATCAGCCCCAGCATTTT. It yields the protein CASSEGTFSNQPQHF.

The chain is built from TRBV12-3 or TRBV12-4 and TRBJ2-7; D gene unclear. The CDR3 sequence is 11 residues long. With 11 bases removed from V and 5 bases from J, the gap between germline ends came to 13 bases. CDR3 in amino acids: CALHPSDEQYF. The CDR3 DNA follows: TGTGCCCTCCACCCTAGTGACGAGCAGTACTTC.

This clone has a single count. The rearrangement joins TRBV12-5 to TRBJ1-2; TRBD1 aligns across 9 bases. The CDR3 runs to 14 residues. Germline assignment: CDR1 LGHNT and CDR2 FRNRAP. The trim removed 4 bases at V and 5 bases at J, leaving 5 bases unmatched. CDR3 bases: TGTGCTAGTGGTTCCGGGACAGGGACATATGGCTACACCTTC. Amino acid sequence: CASGSGTGTYGYTF.

A single count supports this clone. The V gene is TRBV18, the J gene TRBJ1-1, with TRBD1 matching over 8 bases. The CDR3 length is 12 residues. J lost 7 bases, V lost 5 bases, and 3 bases had no gene match. In germline, CDR1 is KGHSH, CDR2 LQKENI. The CDR3 spells CASSAGTGEAFF. As DNA, the CDR3 is TGTGCCAGCTCAGCCGGGACAGGTGAAGCTTTCTTT.

The V call is TRBV29-1, the J call TRBJ1-1; a weak D match, TRBD1 (5 bases). The CDR3 length is 12 residues. V was shortened by 3 bases and J by 3 bases, with 8 bases between the two germline ends. Germline assignment: CDR1 SQVTM and CDR2 ANQGSEA. This CDR3 reads CSVDRVDTEAFF. CDR3 DNA: TGCAGCGTTGACAGGGTGGACACTGAAGCTTTCTTT.

The rearrangement links TRBV5-8 to TRBJ1-3; D is perhaps TRBD1 (5 bases). The CDR3 loop spans 15 amino acids. V lost 2 bases to trimming and J lost 3 bases, with 12 bases between them. CDR1 and CDR2 from the germline V gene are SGHTS and YDEGEE. The CDR3 sequence is CASSFRGARGNTIYF. DNA for the CDR3: TGTGCCAGCAGCTTTAGGGGAGCCCGTGGAAACACCATATATTTT.

Details on this clone: The same CDR3 also results from other DNA sequences found in this sample. The chain joins TRBV15 to TRBJ1-5, with D hard to call. The CDR3 is 15 amino acids. The germline V gene encodes CDR1 LNHNV and CDR2 YYDKDF (reference sequence). Trimming cost V 0 bases and J 2 bases, with 8 bases left between them. CDR3 in DNA: TGTGCCACCAGCAGAGATCCCGGGGGCAATCAGCCCCAGCATTTT. Translating gives CATSRDPGGNQPQHF.

This chain connects TRBV5-4 to TRBJ1-4; D is ambiguous. Trimming took off 3 bases at V and 7 bases at J, with 10 bases between the two ends. Germline CDR1 and CDR2: SGHNT and YYREEE (reference sequence). There are 13 residues in the CDR3. The DNA for the CDR3 is TGTGCCAGCAGCTCTCCGGGTGGTGAAAAACTGTTTTTT. Amino acids: CASSSPGGEKLFF.

Of note for this clone: In the same sample, other DNA sequences code for this CDR3. J is TRBJ2-3 and V is TRBV28; unclear D gene. V lost 2 bases, J lost 3 bases, and 6 bases lay in between. Germline CDR1 reads MDHEN; CDR2 reads SYDVKM. The CDR3 totals 13 residues. CDR3 DNA sequence: TGTGCCAGCAGTTTACCAGCTACAGATACGCAGTATTTT. It yields the protein CASSLPATDTQYF.

The chain recombines TRBV14 with TRBJ1-1; D ambiguous. The CDR3 has 14 residues. V was clipped by 3 bases and J by 6 bases, with 14 bases between them. Germline-derived CDR1 and CDR2 are SGHDN and FVKESK. Written as DNA, the CDR3 is TGTGCCAGCAGCCAGTATTTAGCGGAGTCTGAAGCTTTCTTT. Its protein product is CASSQYLAESEAFF.